The 32 T cell receptor beta chains in this list originate from one sample, sequenced in a study of spatial heterogeneity in lung cancer. Regarding time point: sample taken at primary tumor resection. TCRdb passed the 5' RACE reads through MiXCR, listing each CDR3 protein once. Of some 25,000 distinct CDR3 sequences listed, 4% to 5% are singletons. The source material was PBMCs, sampled at surgery. The receptors were gathered from a male donor with early-stage non-small cell lung cancer.

Many counts were recorded for this clonotype. The rearrangement joins TRBV30 to TRBJ2-1; 8 nucleotides line up with TRBD2. With V trimmed by 4 bases and J by 9 bases, 14 bases remained unmatched. The CDR3 is made up of 15 amino acids. Germline V gene data show CDR1 as GTSNPN and CDR2 as SVGIG (reference sequence). The CDR3 sequence: CAWTSGRGLVSEQFF. CDR3 DNA: TGTGCCTGGACCTCCGGACGGGGACTAGTCAGTGAGCAGTTCTTC.

The rearrangement uses TRBV12-2 and TRBJ1-4; no check of the table's D call, TRBD1, against the DNA was made. TRBV12-2 is a documented pseudogene. The CDR3 length is 17 residues. CDR3 sequence: CVSRRKHRDRVDEKLFF. The CDR3 coding sequence is TGTGTAAGTCGCCGTAAACACCGGGACAGGGTTGATGAAAAACTGTTTTTT.

This clonotype occurred many times. The rearrangement links TRBV7-2 to TRBJ1-6, with 12 positions matching TRBD1. V lost 7 bases and J lost 10; bases outside the gene matches: 5. The CDR3 covers 14 residues. Per germline, CDR1 SGHTA and CDR2 FQGNSA. As DNA, the CDR3 is TGTGCCAGCAACTGGGGACAGGGGGCCTCACCCCTCCACTTT. Translated: CASNWGQGASPLHF.

In this sample, this clonotype turned up many times. The chain carries TRBV6-5 and TRBJ2-3; D is undetermined. CDR3 length: 13 amino acids. CDR1 and CDR2 (germline): MNHEY, SVGAGI. The ends were cut back, 0 bases at V and 4 bases at J, with 5 bases in the middle. The CDR3 region is CASSYSIADTQYF. In nucleotides, the CDR3 is TGTGCCAGCAGTTACTCCATTGCAGATACGCAGTATTTT.

There are many counts of this clonotype. The chain uses TRBV18 and TRBJ1-5; D is unclear. The CDR3 totals 18 residues. Germline V gene lookup returns CDR1 KGHSH and CDR2 LQKENI. The V end lost 3 bases, the J end lost 6 bases, and 24 bases lay between the germline ends. The CDR3 coding sequence is TGTGCCAGCTCACCCGGGGTTCTAGGCCAGGCTTCAAGTCAGCCCCAGCATTTT. Translating gives CASSPGVLGQASSQPQHF.

This clonotype has at least ten counts. The CDR3 DNA sequence: TGTGCCAGCAGTTCCAGACTAGATGAGCAGTTCTTC. Amino acids: CASSSRLDEQFF. This sequence joins TRBV28 and TRBJ2-1; D possibly corresponds to TRBD2 (6 bases). CDR3 length: 12 amino acids. Between the trimmed V and J ends, which lost 4 bases and 8 bases, there was a span of 9 bases. Per the germline V gene, CDR1 is MDHEN and CDR2 is SYDVKM.

By sample fraction, this clonotype is medium-sized. The J gene is TRBJ1-4, the V gene TRBV24-1; a weak D match, TRBD1 (6 bases). The CDR3 spans 15 residues. CDR1 is KGHDR, CDR2 SFDVKD, per germline. Trimming stripped 3 bases from V and 3 bases from J, with 10 bases between. The CDR3 DNA reads as TGTGCCACCAGTGATCCGAGGGGGTCTAATGAAAAACTGTTTTTT. Protein sequence: CATSDPRGSNEKLFF.

This clonotype occurred many times. The V gene is TRBV5-6, the J gene TRBJ2-7; D is tentatively TRBD1 or TRBD2 (6 bases each). Germline lookup yields CDR1 SGHDT and CDR2 YYEEEE. The CDR3 loop spans 14 amino acids. Trimming stripped 2 bases from V and 3 bases from J, with 12 bases between. CDR3 sequence: CASSLWGAIYEQYF. Here the CDR3 DNA reads TGTGCCAGCAGCTTATGGGGGGCGATCTACGAGCAGTACTTC.

This clonotype came up many times. The V and J genes are TRBV7-9 and TRBJ1-2; the D is unclear. V was pared by 5 bases and J by 6 bases, with 19 bases between. Germline V CDR1 and CDR2: SEHNR, FQNEAQ (reference sequence). The CDR3 sequence is 15 residues long. Written as DNA, the CDR3 is TGTGCCAGCAGCCCACCGAATCTCGGGTCGGATGGCTACACCTTC. Translation: CASSPPNLGSDGYTF. Complete variable domain (other parts from reference TRBV7-9 and TRBJ1-2): DTGVSQNPRHKITKRGQNVTFRCDPISEHNRLYWYRQTLGQGPEFLTYFQNEAQLEKSRLLSDRFSAERPKGSFSTLEIQRTEQGDSAMYLCASSPPNLGSDGYTFGSGTRLTVV.

This clonotype was recorded at least ten times. This chain uses TRBV7-6 with TRBJ1-5; a weak D match, TRBD1 (6 bases). The CDR3 loop spans 15 amino acids. The germline CDR1 and CDR2 sequences are SGHVS and FNYEAQ. The germline V and J ends were trimmed by 2 bases and 3 bases, with 11 bases remaining between them. Here the CDR3 reads CASSLFGGANQPQHF. The CDR3, as DNA: TGTGCCAGCAGCTTATTCGGGGGGGCCAATCAGCCCCAGCATTTT.

This clonotype appeared a few times. This clone may be a read error of a much larger clone one base away. The DNA for the CDR3 is TGTGCCAGCACCGCCGGGACAGCCTCCTACGAGCAGTACTTC. The encoded protein is CASTAGTASYEQYF. V gene TRBV28 combines with J gene TRBJ2-7, with 7 bases fitting TRBD1. V shed 7 bases, J shed 0 bases, and the junction held 6 bases outside the gene matches. This CDR3 region has 14 residues. CDR1 is MDHEN, CDR2 SYDVKM, per germline.

In this sample, this clonotype turned up many times. The V call is TRBV3-1, the J call TRBJ2-1; D gene uncertain. The V and J ends lost 1 base and 9 bases respectively, with 10 bases between them. The CDR3 spans 13 residues. From germline, CDR1 is LGHDT and CDR2 YNNKEL (reference sequence). The CDR3 sequence is CASSQVLRGEQFF. CDR3 sequence (DNA): TGTGCCAGCAGCCAAGTTCTACGTGGTGAGCAGTTCTTC.

This clonotype was detected ten times or more. V gene TRBV20-1 combines with J gene TRBJ2-2, with D perhaps given as TRBD1 or TRBD2 (6 bases each). The V end was cut by 3 bases, the J end by 1 base, with 9 bases between. This CDR3 has 14 amino acids. Germline CDR1 is DFQATT and CDR2 is SNEGSKA (reference sequence). The CDR3: CSARGGWNTGELFF. The DNA of the CDR3 is TGCAGTGCTAGGGGGGGCTGGAACACCGGGGAGCTGTTTTTT.

This clonotype was detected ten times or more. The chain is built from TRBV25-1 and TRBJ2-5, with a tentative D call TRBD1 (6 bases). The V and J ends lost 4 bases and 1 base respectively, with 10 bases between them. The length of the CDR3 is 14 residues. CDR1 is MGHDK and CDR2 is SYGVNS in the germline V gene. The CDR3 nucleotides read TGTGCCAGCAGTGCCACAGGGTCCCAAGAGACCCAGTACTTC. Amino acids: CASSATGSQETQYF.

Many counts were recorded for this clonotype. This sequence joins TRBV6-2 or TRBV6-3 and TRBJ1-2; 7 nucleotides match TRBD1. V shed 4 bases, J shed 4 bases, and the junction held 9 bases outside the gene matches. CDR1 is MNHEY and CDR2 is SVGEGT in the germline V gene. The CDR3 is 15 residues long. The DNA of the CDR3 is TGTGCCAGCAGTTCCGGTGCAGGGGGGATCTATGGCTACACCTTC. Its translation is CASSSGAGGIYGYTF.

This clonotype was seen many times. The chain employs TRBV6-5 and TRBJ2-5, with TRBD1 identical over 8 bases. This CDR3 has 15 residues. Trimming at V came to 8 bases and at J to 3 bases, leaving 11 bases not matched to a gene. Germline loops: CDR1 MNHEY, CDR2 SVGAGI. This chain's CDR3 is CASQNLGQAEETQYF. DNA for the CDR3: TGTGCCAGCCAAAATTTGGGACAGGCCGAAGAGACCCAGTACTTC.

This clonotype came up many times. The rearrangement uses TRBV6-2 or TRBV6-3 and TRBJ2-3; 7 nucleotides line up with TRBD2. CDR1 and CDR2 from the germline V gene are MNHEY and SVGEGT. This CDR3 has 13 amino acids. The ends lost 8 bases at V and 3 bases at J; junction bases unmatched: 5. CDR3 loop: CASERDLTDTQYF. The CDR3 bases are TGTGCCAGCGAGCGGGATTTAACAGATACGCAGTATTTT.

The rearrangement links TRBV2 to TRBJ2-6; 8 bases match TRBD1. Germline V gene data show CDR1 as SNHLY and CDR2 as FYNNEI. V lost 6 bases to trimming and J lost 0 bases; unmatched junction nucleotides: 4. The CDR3 spans 16 residues. CDR3 DNA sequence: TGTGCCAGCAGAAGAACAGGGGGCTCTGGGGCCAACGTCCTGACTTTC. Encoded protein: CASRRTGGSGANVLTF.

This clonotype was seen many times. This sequence joins TRBV6-1 and TRBJ1-2, with no clear D. CDR3 length equals 15 residues. Trimming pared 1 base from V and 5 bases from J, leaving 14 bases between. Germline V lookup: CDR1 MNHNS, CDR2 SASEGT. CDR3 nucleotide sequence: TGTGCCAGCAGTGAAGGGGCCACTAAGGGATATGGCTACACCTTC. Translation gives CASSEGATKGYGYTF.

The rearrangement joins TRBV18 to TRBJ2-7; D call uncertain. Germline loops: CDR1 KGHSH, CDR2 LQKENI. CDR3 size: 13 residues. V was shortened by 6 bases and J by 2 bases, with 11 bases between the two germline ends. DNA of the CDR3: TGTGCCAGCTCCCCCCCGGCAGCCTACGAGCAGTACTTC. The encoded protein is CASSPPAAYEQYF. The full variable domain, completed using reference TRBV18 and TRBJ2-7, is NAGVMQNPRHLVRRRGQEARLRCSPMKGHSHVYWYRQLPEEGLKFMVYLQKENIIDESGMPKERFSAEFPKEGPSILRIQQVVRGDSAAYFCASSPPAAYEQYFGPGTRLTVT.

This clonotype has ten or more counts. The chain employs TRBV10-3 and TRBJ2-3; the match to TRBD1 covers 11 bases. Germline V gene lookup returns CDR1 ENHRY and CDR2 SYGVKD. The trim removed 6 bases at V and 5 bases at J, leaving 10 bases unmatched. The CDR3 totals 16 residues. CDR3 residues: CAIRDGQGASVDTQYF. Written as DNA, the CDR3 is TGTGCCATCAGGGATGGACAGGGGGCTTCTGTAGATACGCAGTATTTT.

This clonotype showed up just a few times. The rearrangement uses TRBV24-1 and TRBJ1-2; D unresolved. Per the germline V gene, CDR1 is KGHDR and CDR2 is SFDVKD. Trimming removed 4 bases from V and 4 bases from J, with 12 bases in between. The CDR3 totals 14 residues. The CDR3 loop reads CATSEPGRSYGYTF. The CDR3 DNA sequence: TGTGCCACCAGTGAACCCGGACGGAGCTATGGCTACACCTTC.

The table lists this clonotype with many counts. The genes are TRBV12-3 or TRBV12-4 and TRBJ1-5, with 7 nucleotides matching TRBD1. The CDR3 is made up of 15 amino acids. After removal of 6 bases from V and 3 bases from J, the junction contained 8 bases not matched to a gene. The CDR3 coding sequence is TGTGCCAGCAGCTCCACAGGGGTGGACAATCAGCCCCAGCATTTT. It encodes CASSSTGVDNQPQHF.

This chain joins TRBV6-1 and TRBJ1-1, with D unresolved. V was pared by 8 bases and J by 6 bases, with 13 bases between. Germline V gives CDR1 MNHNS, CDR2 SASEGT. This CDR3 region has 12 residues. As DNA, the CDR3 is TGTGCCAGCCTGTTTCTCTTGGCTGAAGCTTTCTTT. It codes for CASLFLLAEAFF.

This clonotype was seen repeatedly, ten times or more. The rearrangement links TRBV18 to TRBJ2-3, with D perhaps TRBD2 (6 bases). CDR3 length equals 18 residues. The ends were cut back, 1 base at V and 0 bases at J, with 17 bases in the middle. Germline V gene lookup returns CDR1 KGHSH and CDR2 LQKENI. The CDR3 loop is CASSPLGVEGRSTDTQYF. Written as DNA, the CDR3 is TGTGCCAGCTCACCACTAGGAGTGGAGGGCCGTAGCACAGATACGCAGTATTTT.

This clonotype was counted ten times or more. The chain combines TRBV7-9 with TRBJ2-5; TRBD1 agrees at 7 bases. V lost 1 base, J lost 2 bases, and 4 bases stayed unmatched. CDR1 is SEHNR, CDR2 FQNEAQ, per germline (reference sequence). The CDR3 runs 15 residues. The CDR3 sequence: CASSLGQGVQETQYF. The DNA of the CDR3 is TGTGCCAGCAGCTTAGGGCAGGGGGTACAAGAGACCCAGTACTTC.

This clonotype was counted many times. The V call is TRBV28, the J call TRBJ2-5, with D perhaps assigned TRBD1 or TRBD2 (6 bases each). Germline-derived CDR1 and CDR2 are MDHEN and SYDVKM. The germline V and J ends were trimmed by 5 bases and 10 bases, with 14 bases remaining between them. The CDR3 spans 12 residues. This CDR3 reads CASSQGGSGQYF. CDR3 bases: TGTGCCAGCAGTCAAGGGGGGTCTGGCCAGTACTTC.

The V call is TRBV20-1, the J call TRBJ1-1; weak D call: TRBD1 (5 bases). This CDR3 is 12 amino acids long. From germline, CDR1 is DFQATT and CDR2 SNEGSKA (reference sequence). V was cut by 6 bases and J by 11 bases, with 19 bases left in between. The CDR3 nucleotides read TGCAGTGCGACTCAGGGAATGAGTGTGGCTTTCTTT. Its protein product is CSATQGMSVAFF.

This clonotype was recorded at least ten times. This chain joins TRBV2 and TRBJ2-4; no definite D call. The CDR3 has 10 amino acids. V was clipped by 4 bases and J by 15 bases, with 10 bases between them. Germline assignment: CDR1 SNHLY and CDR2 FYNNEI. The CDR3 coding sequence is TGTGCCAGCAGTGCTGCCGGCCCGTACTTC. Amino acid sequence: CASSAAGPYF.

This clonotype came up many times. The chain couples TRBV12-3 or TRBV12-4 to TRBJ1-6; D is possibly TRBD1 (6 bases). V lost 10 bases and J lost 5, with 15 bases in between. The CDR3 has 14 amino acids. The CDR3, as DNA: TGTGCCATCAATAGGGGGGGCAATAATTCACCCCTCCACTTT. As protein: CAINRGGNNSPLHF.

At least ten counts were recorded for this clonotype. The chain carries TRBV7-3 and TRBJ2-3; D uncertain. Trimming removed 0 bases at V and 2 bases at J, with 6 bases between. The CDR3 totals 14 residues. Germline CDR1 reads SGHTA; CDR2 reads FQGTGA. Here the CDR3 DNA reads TGTGCCAGCAGCTTAACGTTAAACACAGATACGCAGTATTTT. Translated: CASSLTLNTDTQYF.

This clonotype has at least ten counts. The V and J genes are TRBV18 and TRBJ2-3; weak D call: TRBD1 (5 bases). CDR3 size: 14 residues. V lost 8 bases, J lost 2 bases, and 14 bases lay in between. Germline CDR1 is KGHSH and CDR2 is LQKENI. The DNA for the CDR3 is TGTGCCAGCACCCAACAGGAGATCACAGATACGCAGTATTTT. Translating it yields CASTQQEITDTQYF.